A selection of T cell receptor beta chains follows, all from one sample in a study of blood T cells in healthy people across ages. TCRdb reprocessed the 5' RACE reads via MiXCR and lists one record per CDR3 protein. The sample includes around 1,500,000 distinct CDR3 sequences, roughly 27% of them seen just once. What was sequenced was blood. The receptors come from a woman in her twenties or thirties in good health. Both conserved end residues are trimmed from each CDR3. Fields, in order: V gene, J gene, CDR3 protein.

>TRBV24-1|TRBJ2-3
ATSDPGKSADTQY
>TRBV2|NA
ASSGPQATSYEQY
>TRBV6-6|TRBJ2-5
ASSAQYQETQY
>TRBV7-9|TRBJ2-3
ASREGRDTQY
>TRBV7-2|TRBJ2-1
ASSFRQGVDEQF
>TRBV20-1|TRBJ2-7
SACRQGLSSYEQY
>TRBV28|TRBJ1-4
ASSLNGKLF
>TRBV12-3/TRBV12-4|TRBJ2-5
AGYKGSRWQETQY
>TRBV9|TRBJ2-1
ASSVTSGGAVEQF
>TRBV28|TRBJ2-1
ASSFERQF
>TRBV9|TRBJ2-3
ASSGPSTDTQY
>TRBV20-1|TRBJ1-1
SARRPLLNTEAF
>TRBV12-3/TRBV12-4|TRBJ2-3
AITEGEADTQY
>TRBV7-2|TRBJ2-1
ASVRGLAGWNEQF
>TRBV10-3|TRBJ2-1
AISEMGNEQF
>TRBV12-5|TRBJ1-1
ASGLDTVNTEAF
>TRBV28|TRBJ2-6
AIQESGANVLT
>TRBV7-9|TRBJ2-1
ASSPSGTKTF
>TRBV24-1|TRBJ2-2
ATGGTGTPTGELF
>TRBV29-1|TRBJ2-7
SVAGIGEQY
>TRBV21-1|TRBJ1-2
ASILAQGNYGYT
>TRBV12-3/TRBV12-4|TRBJ1-5
ASRRGTDNQPQH
>TRBV7-2|TRBJ2-7
ASSLVGTTEN
>TRBV29-1|TRBJ1-1
SVDSPGGSGTEAF
>TRBV4-3|TRBJ2-5
ASSQGLTGGQETQY
>TRBV10-3|TRBJ2-1
AISAQESDEQF
>TRBV6-6|TRBJ1-2
ASSYDVYYGYT
>TRBV29-1|TRBJ2-3
SVDKNTQY
>TRBV5-4|TRBJ2-3
ASSLYSGSTDTQY
>TRBV10-2|TRBJ1-6
ASSESPGPKNSPLH
>TRBV29-1|TRBJ2-3
SVSSTGPTDTQY
>TRBV5-1|TRBJ2-5
ASSPGYDRGQETQY
>TRBV7-6|TRBJ1-5
ASSLPGGIDQPQH
>TRBV10-2|TRBJ2-7
ASSESRATHEQY
>TRBV12-3/TRBV12-4|TRBJ1-2
ASQGQGFGYT
>TRBV24-1|TRBJ2-1
ATSDPRTEGNEQF
>TRBV20-1|TRBJ2-1
SARPGPSSYNEQF
>TRBV5-1|TRBJ2-1
ASARDRGSNEQF
>TRBV3-1|TRBJ2-1
ASSQDTYNELF
>TRBV5-1|TRBJ2-5
ASSREGARRETQY
>TRBV7-8|TRBJ2-5
ASTPTTSGRSRETQY
>TRBV7-2|TRBJ2-5
ASSLILVGETQY
>TRBV12-3/TRBV12-4|TRBJ2-3
ASSFSPGRRTDTQY
>TRBV7-9|TRBJ2-1
ASSPPAGYNNEQF
>TRBV12-3/TRBV12-4|TRBJ1-2
ASSSQFYGYT
>TRBV20-1|TRBJ1-5
SAGWPGQGAQPQH
>TRBV27|TRBJ1-2
ASSWGASAGGYT
>TRBV28|NA
ATGGGLGKNIQY
>TRBV14|TRBJ1-2
ASSQELSSRQGRDYGYT
>TRBV7-2|TRBJ2-7
ASSVLREEQY
>TRBV5-1|TRBJ2-4
ATKGRENIQY
>TRBV5-1|TRBJ2-7
ASSSTSGSRSYEQY
>TRBV18|TRBJ2-1
ASSPRFAGYEQF
>TRBV12-3/TRBV12-4|TRBJ2-1
ASITTSGSTYNEQF
>TRBV29-1|TRBJ2-1
SVVLNRQF